This T cell receptor (beta chain) is drawn from a study of blood T cell repertoires in COVID-19 (TCRdb year 2020). For the wider study: Collaborator samples came from the United States, Italy and Spain and covered acute and convalescent phases of COVID-19. The prospective study material was composed of cDNA or gDNA derived from T cells, B-cell-depleted T cells, or PBMCs. Subjects who had been exposed to COVID-19, were actively infected with it, or had recovered from it provided the deeply sampled blood TCRbeta repertoires that made up the dataset. The repertoires were made available in a free public database intended to serve as a resource for research on the immune response to SARS-CoV-2. The samples were drawn from two sources: the first 160 participants of the ongoing ImmuneRACE study, and over 1,000 subjects contributed by 6 global collaborators. A de-identified subject ID, COVID-19 status, age in years and sex were almost always included in the sample metadata. Where HLA class I and class II types were available, the types were taken from metadata supplied by the sample provider, not from assay-based typing.

To note about this clone: Its binding antigen is unknown. Per-base qualities were not stored, and no clone one base away is much larger.

The immunoSEQ Assay, a bias-controlled multiplex PCR, was used to amplify TCRbeta CDR3 regions from genomic DNA. Per the original workflow: Within the assay, amplification of reference gene primers was used to estimate how many nucleated cells each sample contained. To quantify the absolute abundance of each unique TCRbeta CDR3 rearrangement, sequence reads were collapsed and filtered. For each sample, productive Simpson clonality was calculated by taking the square root of Simpson's diversity index across productive rearrangements. TCRdb retrieved this table from immuneACCESS and kept in-frame rearrangements only. Not all clones are present; in checked studies, unresolved V genes account for under half, and no reason is known for the remainder. For V, J and clone size, that table is used; D and trimming come from the DNA. In this sample the table shows more than 90,000 clones, roughly 85% of which occur a single time. The ten largest clones take up 1.5% to 2% of the sample.

Overall study outcomes, separate from this receptor: The amount of clinical and demographic metadata varied by source and participant and was provided uncurated.

The germline V gene encodes CDR1 LGHNA and CDR2 YNFKEQ. Clipping removes 1 base from V and 4 bases from J, with 4 as the unmatched junction base count. From the cysteine up to the phenylalanine, the CDR3 has a length of 14 residues. Left in the record is the CDR3 DNA by itself, 42 bases read in frame from the first base. Each collaborating institution followed its own protocols to collect whole blood in K2EDTA tubes. For TCRbeta analysis, collaborators shipped samples in one of three forms: frozen whole blood, isolated PBMCs, or DNA extracted from either of those sample types. This clonotype was obtained from a woman between 65 and 79 years old with active or convalescent COVID-19. This chain is built from TRBV4-2 and TRBJ2-7, with 7 bases matching TRBD1. The sequenced sample was peripheral blood. The CDR3 region has the sequence CASSQVGGMYEQYF. The DNA is TGTGCCAGCAGCCAAGTAGGGGGCATGTACGAGCAGTACTTC.